A selection of T cell receptor beta chains follows, all from one sample in a study of siplizumab effects on memory and regulatory T cells. Produced via immunoSEQ multiplex PCR; TCRdb's table is partial and in-frame only. The top ten clones hold 0.55% to 0.7% of a sample with more than 95,000 clones, 93% of them seen once. Sequencing was performed on Tregs sorted from blood. These receptors were collected from a human donor in good health. CDR3s include the opening cysteine and the closing phenylalanine or tryptophan. Each record gives: V gene, clone size, J gene, CDR3 protein. The size of a clone is reported for some rows only, either as once, few or many, or as a class for expanded clones.

TRBV18,.,TRBJ2-3,CASSPRFVRADTQYF
TRBV7-6,.,TRBJ2-1,CASSLNSQGAYNEQFF
TRBV18,.,TRBJ2-7,CASSPPMSGHLSYEQYF
TRBV6-5,.,TRBJ1-2,CASSKGAGRGYTF
TRBV19,.,TRBJ2-2,CASSIVQQGAQKLFF
TRBV14,.,TRBJ1-1,CASKSTSNTEAFF
TRBV5-4,.,TRBJ2-5,CASSPGTQETQYF
TRBV5-1,once,TRBJ2-3,CASSGEGRTDTQYF
TRBV2,.,TRBJ1-2,CASSEGRLHGYTF
TRBV29-1,.,TRBJ2-1,CSGGLGGVLVEQFF
TRBV5-1,.,TRBJ2-4,CASSFRGGSNIQYF